This T cell receptor (beta chain) is drawn from a study of blood T cell repertoires in COVID-19. Study-wide background: Samples of COVID-19 (acute and convalescent) were obtained from the United States, Italy and Spain. Sources were T cells, B-cell-depleted T cells, or PBMCs; the material itself was cDNA or gDNA.

Original data processing: For nucleated cells, counts were estimated from reference gene primer amplification. Here immunoSEQ multiplex PCR was the method, and the copy in TCRdb shows in-frame clones only, minus some. V and J calls and clone size are those listed in that table; D and trimming were worked out from the DNA. The table includes roughly 120,000 clones, 75% to 90% detected once. Trimming took 1 base from V and 0 from J, leaving 7 bases between them. The CDR3 is made up of 15 amino acids. The germline gives CDR1 LGHDT, CDR2 YNNKEL (reference sequence). J is TRBJ1-5 and V is TRBV3-1 (or the pseudogene TRBV3-2); the D gene is possibly TRBD1 (6 bases). The material sequenced was peripheral blood. The source of this sequence is a woman in her forties with acute or convalescent COVID-19. CDR3 residues: CASSQAGDSNQPQHF. The CDR3 nucleotides are TGTGCCAGCAGCCAAGCAGGGGATAGCAATCAGCCCCAGCATTTT.